This T cell receptor beta chain was retrieved from a study of cytomegalovirus exposure and HLA in healthy donors. PCR involved 60 Vbeta and 13 Jbeta primers. The protocol was immunoSEQ multiplex PCR, while the TCRdb copy is restricted to in-frame clones and leaves out a portion. The table has fewer than 200,000 clones, 9.5% seen once. The V gene end was trimmed by 3 bases and the J gene end by 4 bases; junction bases not matched to a gene: 8. Germline values: CDR1 KGHSH, CDR2 LQKENI. The CDR3 is 15 residues long. Sequenced input: PBMCs. The V gene is TRBV18, the J gene TRBJ1-2; 7 positions agree with TRBD1. This TCR was sampled from a woman aged 30 to 39 in good health and CMV-seropositive. CDR3 loop: CASSPGQERSYGYTF. CDR3 coding DNA: TGTGCCAGCTCACCTGGACAGGAGAGGTCCTATGGCTACACCTTC.